This T cell receptor beta chain stems from a study of T-cell memory formation after mild COVID-19. TCRdb analysed the 5' RACE reads with MiXCR anew, one entry per CDR3 protein. The table has around 470,000 distinct CDR3 sequences, 15% to 25% seen once. Trimming took 1 base from V and 0 from J, leaving 9 bases between them. The CDR3 contains 15 residues. Germline lookup yields CDR1 MGHDK and CDR2 SYGVNS. The chain employs TRBV25-1 and TRBJ1-1; D gene unclear. Sequenced material: PBMCs or a T cell subset sorted from them (not recorded which). The origin of this receptor is an adult woman who had mild COVID-19 (a few samples of this study predate the infection). Cell type and time point are not known. The CDR3 protein is CASSESMSMNTEAFF. As DNA, the CDR3 is TGTGCCAGCAGTGAATCGATGTCAATGAACACTGAAGCTTTCTTT.